The clone carrying this TCR beta chain has ten or more counts. The data derive from a study of early T cells in non-severe SARS-CoV-2 infection. The library protocol tagged individual cDNA molecules with unique molecular identifiers. TCRdb used MiXCR to reprocess the 5' RACE reads, holding one entry per CDR3 protein. Counted here are about 63,000 distinct CDR3 sequences, 10% to 15% occurring once; the ten biggest clones make up approximately 4.8%. The sequencing sample was made of whole blood. This clonotype originated in an adult who was a healthcare worker with PCR-confirmed SARS-CoV-2 infection or an uninfected control (not recorded which).

Written as DNA, the CDR3 is TGTGCCAGCAGCGTAGGCCGTGGCCAGGTCTCCTACGAGCAGTACTTC. Translation: CASSVGRGQVSYEQYF. The chain combines TRBV9 with TRBJ2-7; D is unresolved. The CDR3 sequence is 16 residues long. Trimming removed 0 bases from V and 0 bases from J, with 13 bases in between. Germline V CDR1 and CDR2: SGDLS, YYNGEE.